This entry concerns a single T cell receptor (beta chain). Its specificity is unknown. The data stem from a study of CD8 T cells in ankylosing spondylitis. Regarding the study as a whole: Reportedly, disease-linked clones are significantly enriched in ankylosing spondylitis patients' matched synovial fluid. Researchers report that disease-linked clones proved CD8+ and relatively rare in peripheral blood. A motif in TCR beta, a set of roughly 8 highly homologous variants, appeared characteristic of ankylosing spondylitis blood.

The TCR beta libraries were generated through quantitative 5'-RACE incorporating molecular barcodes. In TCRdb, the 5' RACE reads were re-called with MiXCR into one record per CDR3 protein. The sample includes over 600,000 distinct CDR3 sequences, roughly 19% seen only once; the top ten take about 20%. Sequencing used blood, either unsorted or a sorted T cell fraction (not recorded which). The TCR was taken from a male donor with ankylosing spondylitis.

The CDR3 here is CSASLAAGTHNSPLHF. CDR3 nucleotides: TGCAGTGCTAGCCTGGCGGCAGGCACACATAATTCACCCCTCCACTTT. The chain couples TRBV20-1 to TRBJ1-6; D gene unclear. Germline V gene sequence: CDR1 DFQATT, CDR2 SNEGSKA (reference sequence). V lost 3 bases and J 5 bases, leaving 17 bases between the germline ends. This CDR3 is built from 16 residues.